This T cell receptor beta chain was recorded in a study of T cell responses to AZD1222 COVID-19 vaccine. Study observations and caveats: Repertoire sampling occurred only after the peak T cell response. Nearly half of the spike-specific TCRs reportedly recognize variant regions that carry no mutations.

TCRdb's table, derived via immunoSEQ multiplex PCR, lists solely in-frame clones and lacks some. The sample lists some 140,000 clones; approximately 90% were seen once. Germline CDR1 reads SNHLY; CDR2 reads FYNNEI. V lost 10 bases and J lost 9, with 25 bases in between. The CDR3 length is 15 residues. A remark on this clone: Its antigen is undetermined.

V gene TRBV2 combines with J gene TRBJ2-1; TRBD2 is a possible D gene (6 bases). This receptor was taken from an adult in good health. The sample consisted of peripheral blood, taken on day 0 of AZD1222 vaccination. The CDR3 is CATPLRDGGSGEQFF. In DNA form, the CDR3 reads TGTGCCACCCCCCTCCGGGACGGAGGGTCGGGTGAGCAGTTCTTC.